This TCR beta chain was observed in a study of response to subunit inactivated influenza vaccine listed by TCRdb under 2018. Regarding the study in general: Deep quantitative profiling of the T cell receptor repertoire was used in the study to follow responses to a trivalent subunit inactivated influenza vaccine. Results the study describes overall, beyond this receptor: The authors proposed that each seasonal influenza vaccination may bring in only a limited number of new T cells.

Trimming removed 1 base from V and 0 bases from J, leaving 4 bases between the germline ends. In the germline V gene, CDR1 corresponds to LGHNA and CDR2 to YSLEER. The CDR3 contains 15 residues, cysteine and phenylalanine counted. Only the CDR3 DNA is retained, 45 bases long and in frame from the first base. The library was produced with RT-PCR. Sequenced using an Illumina HiSeq 2500. TCRdb reran the public reads through fastp at Q25 and MiXCR, keeping productive beta chains. Here each entry gathers all rows of one CDR3 protein and keeps the most common genes and DNA. The table for this sample lists about 800,000 distinct CDR3 sequences; approximately 22% of them were counted only once. The ten biggest clones cover roughly 10% of the sample. This clonotype occurred many times. Its antigen is unknown. It has no much larger one-base neighbor in the sample; base qualities were not kept.

The sequences come from PBMCs from blood, collected around 5 days after vaccination. In this chain, TRBV4-3 is recombined with TRBJ2-6, with an unclear D gene assignment. This TCR was sampled from a man aged 50 to 59 who received an inactivated influenza vaccine. Donor details come from another sample of the same person, matched by shared clones. DNA sequence: TGCGCCAGCAGCCAAGGCTTCTCTGGGGCCAACGTCCTGACTTTC. It translates to CASSQGFSGANVLTF.